This entry describes one TCR beta chain. The sample is drawn from a study of shared clonotypes between healthy human individuals. Some clones are missing from TCRdb's copy, which holds only in-frame ones; the method was immunoSEQ multiplex PCR. The data show approximately 2.1 million clones, with 80% to 95% seen just once and 0.39% held by the top ten. This CDR3 region has 19 residues. Germline loops: CDR1 MNHEY, CDR2 SMNVEV (reference sequence). J was trimmed by 1 base and V by 7 bases; bases with no gene match: 11. The gene calls are TRBV27 and TRBJ2-4, with 15 bases lining up with TRBD2. The clonotype comes from a young man in good health. Some clones in this sample may be carry-over from other donors' samples. Specimen: naive CD4+ T cells from PBMCs. Subset defined: CD45RA+ positively selected. The CDR3 region has the DNA TGTGCCAGCAACCCGGGACTAGCGGGAGGCCAGGGGGCCAAAAACATTCAGTACTTC. Amino acid sequence: CASNPGLAGGQGAKNIQYF.